Below are 14 T cell receptor beta chains sequenced from a single sample in a study of CD8 T cells in ankylosing spondylitis. TCRdb redid the calling of the 5' RACE reads with MiXCR, one entry per CDR3 protein. The sample holds just over 300,000 distinct CDR3 sequences, less than 25% seen once. Sequencing was carried out using blood, either unsorted or a sorted T cell fraction (not recorded which). The source is a female donor with ankylosing spondylitis or in good health (not recorded which).

CDR3 protein: CASSLDILGQLNTEAFF. The DNA for the CDR3 is TGCGCCAGCAGCTTGGACATCCTAGGACAGCTGAACACTGAAGCTTTCTTT. The V gene is TRBV5-1, the J gene TRBJ1-1; D possibly corresponds to TRBD1 (6 bases). The CDR3 contains 17 residues. Trimming left V 0 bases short and J 0 bases short, with 15 bases between. Germline V gene sequence: CDR1 SGHRS, CDR2 YFSETQ.

V gene TRBV20-1 combines with J gene TRBJ2-1; D gene ambiguous. The ends were cut back, 2 bases at V and 5 bases at J, with 16 bases in the middle. The CDR3 is made up of 15 amino acids. Germline lookup yields CDR1 DFQATT and CDR2 SNEGSKA (reference sequence). Here the CDR3 reads CSARNSLPRDNEQFF. CDR3 nucleotide sequence: TGCAGTGCTAGAAATAGCCTACCCAGAGACAATGAGCAGTTCTTC.

The genes are TRBV5-1 and TRBJ2-7, with TRBD2 matching 8 bases. The germline V gene has CDR1 SGHRS and CDR2 YFSETQ. With 4 bases clipped from V and 9 bases from J, the junction kept 24 bases outside the gene matches. The CDR3 consists of 18 residues. The DNA of the CDR3 is TGCGCCAGCAGCCTAGGGGGACTAGTTACTCCAGGTGGTGGTAGGCAGTACTTC. It specifies CASSLGGLVTPGGGRQYF.

The rearrangement links TRBV7-9 to TRBJ2-1; D remains unclear. V lost 3 bases and J 10 bases, leaving 16 bases between the germline ends. The CDR3 sequence is 14 residues long. Looked up from germline, CDR1 is SEHNR and CDR2 is FQNEAQ (reference sequence). This CDR3 reads CASSFVGPTPEQFF. In DNA, the CDR3 is TGTGCCAGCAGCTTCGTAGGACCCACCCCCGAGCAGTTCTTC.

This clonotype was picked up a small number of times. This rearrangement joins TRBV12-3 or TRBV12-4 to TRBJ2-1, with 7 bases matching TRBD1. This CDR3 is built from 15 residues. With V trimmed by 7 bases and J by 0 bases, 6 bases remained unmatched. CDR3 nucleotide sequence: TGTGCCAGCACTACGGACAGGAGCTCCTACAATGAGCAGTTCTTC. Its protein is CASTTDRSSYNEQFF.

This clonotype occurred a few times. The chain is built from TRBV2 and TRBJ2-2; no definite D call. Trimming left V 5 bases short and J 3 bases short, with 10 bases between. The CDR3 is made up of 14 amino acids. Germline assignment: CDR1 SNHLY and CDR2 FYNNEI. The CDR3: CASSQNQYTGELFF. CDR3 DNA: TGTGCCAGCAGTCAAAACCAATACACCGGGGAGCTGTTTTTT.

V is TRBV4-2 and J is TRBJ1-4; unclear D gene. Germline assignment: CDR1 LGHNA and CDR2 YNFKEQ. The V and J ends lost 4 bases and 6 bases respectively, with 18 bases between them. The CDR3 runs to 16 residues. CDR3: CASSPLSGGSDEKLFF. The CDR3, as DNA: TGTGCCAGCAGCCCTCTCTCCGGTGGAAGTGATGAAAAACTGTTTTTT.

This clonotype was counted many times. This sequence joins TRBV6-1 and TRBJ1-1; 7 nucleotides align to TRBD1. V lost 7 bases and J lost 1; bases outside the gene matches: 6. Germline V gene sequence: CDR1 MNHNS, CDR2 SASEGT. CDR3 length: 14 residues. The CDR3 sequence: CASTGGQKNTEAFF. CDR3 coding DNA: TGTGCCAGCACCGGGGGACAGAAGAACACTGAAGCTTTCTTT.

This clonotype has at least ten counts. This chain joins TRBV6-5 and TRBJ2-2, with D uncertain. Germline assignment: CDR1 MNHEY and CDR2 SVGAGI. V lost 4 bases and J lost 4, with 13 bases in between. This CDR3 has 15 residues. The CDR3 DNA reads TGTGCCAGCAGTTCGACTTCCCACGCCACCGGGGAGCTGTTTTTT. Residues: CASSSTSHATGELFF.

The chain joins TRBV20-1 to TRBJ2-1; D ambiguous. The CDR3 is 11 amino acids. Germline V gene lookup returns CDR1 DFQATT and CDR2 SNEGSKA (reference sequence). V was cut by 8 bases and J by 12 bases, with 17 bases left in between. The CDR3 sequence: CSCPKKRGQFF. Written as DNA, the CDR3 is TGCAGTTGTCCCAAAAAGCGCGGGCAGTTCTTC.

In this sample, this clonotype turned up many times. This chain joins TRBV12-3 or TRBV12-4 and TRBJ2-3; D call uncertain. This CDR3 has 14 residues. V dropped 1 base and J dropped 3 bases, with 8 bases sitting between them. This CDR3 is CASSLEGRTDTQYF. CDR3 DNA: TGTGCCAGCAGTTTAGAGGGTAGGACAGATACGCAGTATTTT.

This clonotype came up a few times. The rearrangement uses TRBV20-1 and TRBJ2-1; 9 bases are shared with TRBD1. Per germline, CDR1 DFQATT and CDR2 SNEGSKA (reference sequence). Trimming cost V 1 base and J 2 bases; bases outside gene matches: 3. This CDR3 is 15 amino acids long. Here the CDR3 reads CSARVRDRAYNEQFF. CDR3 bases: TGCAGTGCTAGAGTAAGGGACAGGGCCTACAATGAGCAGTTCTTC.

This CDR3 is CATSRDKLQVRNQPQHF. The CDR3 nucleotides read TGTGCCACCAGCAGAGATAAATTGCAGGTGCGCAATCAGCCCCAGCATTTT. The chain employs TRBV15 and TRBJ1-5; D uncertain. The ends were cut back, 0 bases at V and 2 bases at J, with 14 bases in the middle. In germline, CDR1 is LNHNV, CDR2 YYDKDF (reference sequence). The CDR3 totals 17 residues. Together with reference TRBV15 and TRBJ1-5, the CDR3 gives the full variable domain: DAMVIQNPRYQVTQFGKPVTLSCSQTLNHNVMYWYQQKSSQAPKLLFHYYDKDFNNEADTPDNFQSRRPNTSFCFLDIRSPGLGDTAMYLCATSRDKLQVRNQPQHFGDGTRLSIL.

The chain couples TRBV6-6 to TRBJ2-7; 7 bases map to TRBD2. Germline V CDR1 and CDR2: MNHNY, SVGAGI (reference sequence). The trim removed 2 bases at V and 7 bases at J, leaving 5 bases unmatched. This CDR3 comprises 13 residues. The CDR3 region is CASSYGEGSEQYF. In DNA form, the CDR3 reads TGTGCCAGCAGTTACGGGGAGGGGAGTGAGCAGTACTTC.